This T cell receptor beta chain originates from a study of technical replicates of blood from a handful of donors. This table comes from immunoSEQ multiplex PCR, and its TCRdb copy is limited to in-frame clones, with some not included. The sample lists tens of thousands of clones, about 93% occurring once. CDR3 length: 14 amino acids. Germline V gene data show CDR1 as GTSNPN and CDR2 as SVGIG (reference sequence). Trimming left V 7 bases short and J 7 bases short, with 19 bases between. The origin of this receptor is a human donor in good health. The rearrangement joins TRBV30 to TRBJ1-4; D perhaps matches TRBD1 (5 bases). The source material was T cells isolated from PBMCs. This chain's CDR3 is CASGDGGSGEKLFF. The CDR3 DNA sequence: TGTGCCTCGGGGGATGGGGGTTCGGGTGAAAAACTGTTTTTT.